These T cell receptor beta chains were read from a single sample in a study of T cell responses to AZD1222 COVID-19 vaccine. The data were produced by immunoSEQ multiplex PCR, yet TCRdb's version contains in-frame clones alone and is incomplete. The data show about 93,000 clones, around nine tenths seen once. Material: peripheral blood, obtained on day 0 of MenACWY control vaccination. The receptor source for this set is an adult in good health. Both conserved end residues are part of each CDR3. Fields, in order: clone size, J gene, V gene, D gene, CDR3 DNA, CDR3 protein. A D gene is named only where the DNA matches it firmly. The size field is filled for only some rows; it gives once, few, many or a size class.

- TRBJ1-1 TRBV7-9 TRBD1 TGTGCCAGCAGCTTGGCCCCAGGGGGCGTGGAAGCTTTCTTT CASSLAPGGVEAFF
- TRBJ1-1 TRBV3-1/TRBV3-2 - TGTGCCAGCAGTTATTCTCGGGGAGGTGAAGCTTTCTTT CASSYSRGGEAFF
- TRBJ2-3 TRBV6-5 TRBD2 TGTGCCAGCAGTTTTAGGCGGGGGGGTTTCACAGATACGCAGTATTTT CASSFRRGGFTDTQYF
- TRBJ1-6 TRBV28 - TGTGCCAGCAGTTTCCTCTCCACCCAGGGGTTTAGCTCACCCCTCCACTTT CASSFLSTQGFSSPLHF
- TRBJ1-5 TRBV6-4 - TGTGCCAGCAGTGAACAGGCGACCAATCAGCCCCAGCATTTT CASSEQATNQPQHF
- TRBJ1-6 TRBV6-1 - TGTGCCAGCAGTGAAGGGGGGGTAGATTCACCCCTCCACTTT CASSEGGVDSPLHF
- TRBJ2-7 TRBV7-9 - TGTGCCAGCAGCCCACCGACGGGGGTCTACGAGCAGTACTTC CASSPPTGVYEQYF
- TRBJ1-6 TRBV6-1 - TGTGCCAGCAGTGAAAAATCGGCTTTGAATTCACCCCTCCACTTT CASSEKSALNSPLHF
- TRBJ1-6 TRBV19 TRBD1 TGTGCCAGTAGATCCGGGACAGGGTTTTATAATTCACCCCTCCACTTT CASRSGTGFYNSPLHF
- TRBJ1-1 TRBV5-4 - TGTGCCAGCAGCCCGACATGGGGGACCGACACTGAAGCTTTCTTT CASSPTWGTDTEAFF
- TRBJ1-2 TRBV7-2 - TGTGCCAGCAGCTTCCACCCCCAGGGACTCTATGGCTACACCTTC CASSFHPQGLYGYTF
- TRBJ1-5 TRBV7-2 TRBD1 TGTGCCAGCAGCCTCGGGACAGGGGGTATTCAGCCCCAGCATTTT CASSLGTGGIQPQHF
- TRBJ1-2 TRBV12-1 - TGTGCCAGCAGCTTACAGGGGGGGGCCTATGGCTACACCTTC CASSLQGGAYGYTF
- TRBJ1-6 TRBV19 - TGTGCCAGTACCGGACAGTATAATTCACCCCTCCACTTT CASTGQYNSPLHF
- TRBJ2-5 TRBV7-2 - TGTGCCAGCAGCCCAATAAGCGCACGGGGAGAAGAGACCCAGTACTTC CASSPISARGEETQYF
- TRBJ2-7 TRBV12-3/TRBV12-4 - TGTGCCAGCAGTTTGGGACCGCGGTACGAGCAGTACTTC CASSLGPRYEQYF
- TRBJ1-1 TRBV12-3/TRBV12-4 - TGTGCCAGCAGTACTCTAACTGAAGCTTTCTTT CASSTLTEAFF
once TRBJ1-5 TRBV5-1 - TGCGCCAGCAGCTTCGAGCGCAATCAGCCCCAGCATTTT CASSFERNQPQHF
- TRBJ2-1 TRBV28 - TGTGCCAGCAGCCGAGATCAGGCCAATGAGCAGTTCTTC CASSRDQANEQFF
- TRBJ2-3 TRBV5-1 TRBD2 TGCGCCAGCAGCCCTTTAGCGGGGGGGCCGGGAGATACGCAGTATTTT CASSPLAGGPGDTQYF
- TRBJ2-2 TRBV5-1 TRBD1 TGCGCCAGCCTTCCAAGTGGACAGGGGAAAGGGACCGGGGAGCTGTTTTTT CASLPSGQGKGTGELFF
- TRBJ2-5 TRBV6-6 - TGTGCCAGCATGGGGGTTCGGCAAGAGACCCAGTACTTC CASMGVRQETQYF
- TRBJ2-5 TRBV28 - TGTGCCAGCAGTTTCAGACAGTCCCTCCAAGAGACCCAGTACTTC CASSFRQSLQETQYF
- TRBJ1-5 TRBV18 - TGTGCCAGCTCCGCTGGGGACACAGTAAAGCCCCAGCATTTT CASSAGDTVKPQHF
- TRBJ2-7 TRBV4-3 - TGCGCCAGCAGCCAAGATTGGGGCCCCTACGAGCAGTACTTC CASSQDWGPYEQYF
- TRBJ2-7 TRBV20-1 - TGCAGTGCTAGACAGGGTGACGAGCAGTACTTC CSARQGDEQYF
- TRBJ1-5 TRBV5-5 - TGTGCCAGCAGCTTGGCCATTCGAGGGGTTGATCAGCCCCAGCATTTT CASSLAIRGVDQPQHF